Below, one T cell receptor beta chain is given with its context. TCRdb's copy holds only in-frame clones and misses some; the assay was immunoSEQ multiplex PCR. The data show tens of thousands of clones, 70% to 90% seen once. This record comes from a study of blood T cell repertoires in COVID-19. Study as a whole: Samples taken during acute and convalescent COVID-19 were collected in the United States, Italy and Spain.

V was trimmed by 7 bases and J by 1 base, leaving 16 bases between them. CDR3 length: 15 residues. The V gene's germline CDR1 is LNHDA and CDR2 SQIVND (reference sequence). The chain uses TRBV19 and TRBJ1-1; maybe TRBD1 (5 bases). The material sequenced was peripheral blood. This receptor was identified in a human donor in a cohort sampled during active COVID-19. CDR3 sequence reads: CASIDRGARNTEAFF. The CDR3 region has the DNA TGTGCCAGTATAGACAGAGGTGCGCGGAACACTGAAGCTTTCTTT.